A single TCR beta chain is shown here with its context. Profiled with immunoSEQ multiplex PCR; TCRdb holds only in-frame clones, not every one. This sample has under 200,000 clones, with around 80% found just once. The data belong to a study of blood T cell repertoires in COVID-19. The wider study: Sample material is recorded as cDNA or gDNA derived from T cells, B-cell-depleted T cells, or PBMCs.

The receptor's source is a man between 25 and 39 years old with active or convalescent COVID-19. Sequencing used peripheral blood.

The CDR3 DNA sequence: TGTGCCAGCAGCCCAATCCCGGGACTAGCGGACGTCGCCTACGAGCAGTACTTC. As protein: CASSPIPGLADVAYEQYF. The V call is TRBV27, the J call TRBJ2-7, with 11 nucleotides matching TRBD2. Losses at the gene ends were 6 bases for V and 2 bases for J; bases not matched to a gene: 15. Germline CDR1 reads MNHEY; CDR2 reads SMNVEV (reference sequence). The CDR3 length is 18 residues.